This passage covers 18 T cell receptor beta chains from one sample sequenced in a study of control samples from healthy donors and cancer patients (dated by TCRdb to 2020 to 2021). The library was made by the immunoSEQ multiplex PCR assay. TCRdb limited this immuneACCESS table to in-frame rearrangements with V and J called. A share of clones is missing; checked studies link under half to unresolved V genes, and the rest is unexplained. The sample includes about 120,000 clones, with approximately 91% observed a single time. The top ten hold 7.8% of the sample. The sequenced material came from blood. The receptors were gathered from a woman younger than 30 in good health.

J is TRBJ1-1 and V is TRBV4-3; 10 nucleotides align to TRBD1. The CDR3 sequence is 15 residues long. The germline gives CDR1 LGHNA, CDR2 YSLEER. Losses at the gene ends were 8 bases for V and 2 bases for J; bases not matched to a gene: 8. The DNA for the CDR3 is TGCGCCAGCTCAGGCAGGGACAGGGGTAACACTGAAGCTTTCTTT. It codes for CASSGRDRGNTEAFF.

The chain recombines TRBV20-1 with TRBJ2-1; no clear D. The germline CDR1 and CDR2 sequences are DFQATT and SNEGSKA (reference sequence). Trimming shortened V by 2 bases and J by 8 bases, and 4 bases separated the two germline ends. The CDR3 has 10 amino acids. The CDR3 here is CSARQDEQFF. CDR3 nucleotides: TGCAGTGCTAGACAGGATGAGCAGTTCTTC.

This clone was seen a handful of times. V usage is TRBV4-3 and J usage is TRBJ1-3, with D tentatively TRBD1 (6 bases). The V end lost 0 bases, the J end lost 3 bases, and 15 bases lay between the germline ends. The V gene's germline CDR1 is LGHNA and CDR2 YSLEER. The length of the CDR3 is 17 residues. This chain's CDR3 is CASSQDRGGYVGNTIYF. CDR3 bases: TGCGCCAGCAGCCAAGATCGGGGGGGCTACGTTGGAAACACCATATATTTT.

CDR3 coding DNA: TGTGCCAGCAGTGTGGGCCGATCCTACGAGCAGTACTTC. This gives the protein CASSVGRSYEQYF. The V gene is TRBV2, the J gene TRBJ2-7; no clear D gene. The V gene lost 4 bases and the J gene lost 1 base, with 8 bases spanning the gap. The germline CDR1 and CDR2 sequences are SNHLY and FYNNEI. This CDR3 is built from 13 residues. The whole variable domain, remainder taken from reference TRBV2 and TRBJ2-7, is EPEVTQTPSHQVTQMGQEVILRCVPISNHLYFYWYRQILGQKVEFLVSFYNNEISEKSEIFDDQFSVERPDGSNFTLKIRSTKLEDSAMYFCASSVGRSYEQYFGPGTRLTVT.

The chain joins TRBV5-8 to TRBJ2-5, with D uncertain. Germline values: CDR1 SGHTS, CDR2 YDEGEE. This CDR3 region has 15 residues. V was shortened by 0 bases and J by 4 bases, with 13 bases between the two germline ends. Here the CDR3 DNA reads TGTGCCAGCAGCTTGGGACCGGTAGGCCGAGAGACCCAGTACTTC. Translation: CASSLGPVGRETQYF.

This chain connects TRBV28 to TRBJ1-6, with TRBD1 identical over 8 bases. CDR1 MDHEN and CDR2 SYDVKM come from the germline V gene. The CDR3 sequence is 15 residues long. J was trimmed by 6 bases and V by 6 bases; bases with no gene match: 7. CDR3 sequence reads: CASRIGDRFNSPLHF. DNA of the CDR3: TGTGCCAGCAGGATCGGGGACAGGTTTAATTCACCCCTCCACTTT. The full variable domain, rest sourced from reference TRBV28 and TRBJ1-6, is DVKVTQSSRYLVKRTGEKVFLECVQDMDHENMFWYRQDPGLGLRLIYFSYDVKMKEKGDIPEGYSVSREKKERFSLILESASTNQTSMYLCASRIGDRFNSPLHFGNGTRLTVT.

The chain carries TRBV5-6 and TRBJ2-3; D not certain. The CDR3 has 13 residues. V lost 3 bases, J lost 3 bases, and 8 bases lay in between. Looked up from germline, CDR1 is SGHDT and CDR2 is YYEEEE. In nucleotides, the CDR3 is TGTGCCAGCAGCTCACTAAATACAGATACGCAGTATTTT. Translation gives CASSSLNTDTQYF.

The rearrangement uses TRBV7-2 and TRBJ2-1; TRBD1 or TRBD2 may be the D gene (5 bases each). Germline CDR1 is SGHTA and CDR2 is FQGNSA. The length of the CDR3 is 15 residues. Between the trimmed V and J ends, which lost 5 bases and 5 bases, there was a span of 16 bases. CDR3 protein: CASSQKDGGHNEQFF. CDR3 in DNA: TGTGCCAGCAGCCAAAAGGATGGGGGACACAATGAGCAGTTCTTC.

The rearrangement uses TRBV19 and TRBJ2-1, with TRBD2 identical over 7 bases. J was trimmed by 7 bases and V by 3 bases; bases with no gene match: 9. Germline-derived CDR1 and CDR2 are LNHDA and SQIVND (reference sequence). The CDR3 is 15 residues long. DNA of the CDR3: TGTGCCAGTAGTATCCCCCGGGAGGAAAGGAATGAGCAGTTCTTC. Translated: CASSIPREERNEQFF.

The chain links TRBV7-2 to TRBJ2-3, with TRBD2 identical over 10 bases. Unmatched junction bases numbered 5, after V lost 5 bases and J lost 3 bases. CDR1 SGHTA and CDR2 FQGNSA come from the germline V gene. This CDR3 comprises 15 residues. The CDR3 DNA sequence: TGTGCCAGCAGCGAAGCGGGGGGGCGGACAGATACGCAGTATTTT. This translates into CASSEAGGRTDTQYF.

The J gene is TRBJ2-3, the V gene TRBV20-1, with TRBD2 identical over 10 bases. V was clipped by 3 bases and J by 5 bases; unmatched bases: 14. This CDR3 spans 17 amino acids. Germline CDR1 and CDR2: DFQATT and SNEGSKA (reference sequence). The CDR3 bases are TGCAGTGCTAGTCGGCTAGCGGGGGAATCGGTCTTAGATACGCAGTATTTT. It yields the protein CSASRLAGESVLDTQYF.

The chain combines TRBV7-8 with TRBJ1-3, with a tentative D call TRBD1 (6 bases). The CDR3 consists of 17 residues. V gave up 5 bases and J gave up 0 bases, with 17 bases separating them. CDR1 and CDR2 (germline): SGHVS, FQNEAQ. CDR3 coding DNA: TGTGCCAGCAGCCGGGGGGGCGCAGCTACCTCTGGAAACACCATATATTTT. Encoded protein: CASSRGGAATSGNTIYF.

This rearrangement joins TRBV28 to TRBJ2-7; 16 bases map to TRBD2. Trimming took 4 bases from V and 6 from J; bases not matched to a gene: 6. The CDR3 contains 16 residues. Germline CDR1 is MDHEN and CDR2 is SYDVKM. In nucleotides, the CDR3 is TGTGCCAGCAGTTCCGGGACTAGCGGGAGGGAAGGCGAGCAGTACTTC. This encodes CASSSGTSGREGEQYF.

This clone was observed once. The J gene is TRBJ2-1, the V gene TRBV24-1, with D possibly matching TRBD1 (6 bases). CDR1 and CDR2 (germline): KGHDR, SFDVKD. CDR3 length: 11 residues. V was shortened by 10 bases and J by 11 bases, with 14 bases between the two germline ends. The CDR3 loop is CATSQGTQQFF. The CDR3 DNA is TGTGCCACTTCCCAGGGGACACAGCAGTTCTTC.

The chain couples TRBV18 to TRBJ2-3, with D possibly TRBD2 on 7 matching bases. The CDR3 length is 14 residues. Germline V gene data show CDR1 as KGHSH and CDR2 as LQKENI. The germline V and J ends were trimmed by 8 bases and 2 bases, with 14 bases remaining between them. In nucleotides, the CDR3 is TGTGCCAGCGCTAGCCGGGGGGCCACAGATACGCAGTATTTT. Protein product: CASASRGATDTQYF.

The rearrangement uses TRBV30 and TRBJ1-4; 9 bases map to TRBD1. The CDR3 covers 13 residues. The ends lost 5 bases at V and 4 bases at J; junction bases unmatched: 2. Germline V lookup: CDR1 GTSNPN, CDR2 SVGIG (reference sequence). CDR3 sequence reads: CAWVGQGNEKLFF. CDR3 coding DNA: TGTGCCTGGGTGGGACAGGGTAATGAAAAACTGTTTTTT.

This chain's CDR3 is CASSPPGGRNNEQFF. CDR3 sequence (DNA): TGTGCCAGCAGTCCCCCCGGGGGGCGGAACAATGAGCAGTTCTTC. The genes are TRBV28 and TRBJ2-1; D may be TRBD2 (7 bases). Trimming cost V 5 bases and J 5 bases, with 16 bases left between them. The CDR3 consists of 15 residues. From germline, CDR1 is MDHEN and CDR2 SYDVKM.

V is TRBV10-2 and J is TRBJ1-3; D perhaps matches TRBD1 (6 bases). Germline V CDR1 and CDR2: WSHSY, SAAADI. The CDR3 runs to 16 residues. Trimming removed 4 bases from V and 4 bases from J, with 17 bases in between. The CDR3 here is CASSVSAGVSGNTIYF. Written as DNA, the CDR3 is TGCGCCAGCAGTGTTTCGGCAGGGGTTTCGGGAAACACCATATATTTT.